What follows are 29 T cell receptor beta chains derived from one specimen sequenced in a study of T-cell memory formation after mild COVID-19. MiXCR was run by TCRdb on the 5' RACE reads, yielding one entry per CDR3 protein. The sample lists around 530,000 distinct CDR3 sequences; about 20% were seen once. Sample: PBMCs or a T cell subset sorted from them (not recorded which). The receptors originated from an adult woman who had mild COVID-19 (a few samples of this study predate the infection). Cell type and time point are not known.

This clonotype was recorded a few times. The chain couples TRBV24-1 to TRBJ2-1; D gene unclear. CDR1 and CDR2 (germline): KGHDR, SFDVKD. With 5 bases removed from V and 5 bases from J, the gap between germline ends came to 12 bases. This CDR3 has 14 residues. The CDR3 DNA reads as TGTGCCACCAGTGCCCCTCGCCAAGACAATGAGCAGTTCTTC. It specifies CATSAPRQDNEQFF.

In DNA, the CDR3 is TGTGCCAGCAGCGCGACCGGGACAGGGTACGACAATGAGCAGTTCTTC. It specifies CASSATGTGYDNEQFF. The V call is TRBV7-6, the J call TRBJ2-1; 9 bases fit TRBD1. Germline V gene lookup returns CDR1 SGHVS and CDR2 FNYEAQ. This CDR3 has 16 amino acids. The V gene end was trimmed by 5 bases and the J gene end by 5 bases; junction bases not matched to a gene: 10.

This chain connects TRBV6-5 to TRBJ2-3, with 9 nucleotides matching TRBD2. V was clipped by 8 bases and J by 2 bases; unmatched bases: 11. Germline V gives CDR1 MNHEY, CDR2 SVGAGI. The CDR3 has 16 amino acids. The CDR3: CASLTLAGPDTDTQYF. The DNA of the CDR3 is TGTGCCAGCTTAACACTAGCGGGTCCCGACACAGATACGCAGTATTTT.

This clonotype was observed a few times. This chain connects TRBV7-6 to TRBJ2-5; maybe TRBD1 (6 bases). The CDR3 sequence is 16 residues long. Germline CDR1 and CDR2: SGHVS and FNYEAQ. V lost 5 bases and J 1 base, leaving 17 bases between the germline ends. CDR3 residues: CASSRLGGQSQETQYF. The CDR3 region has the DNA TGTGCCAGCAGCAGGCTTGGGGGACAAAGCCAAGAGACCCAGTACTTC.

This chain joins TRBV18 and TRBJ1-6; tentatively, D is TRBD1 (5 bases). The CDR3 is made up of 14 amino acids. Deletions cut 5 bases from V and 4 bases from J, with 9 bases between. The germline CDR1 and CDR2 sequences are KGHSH and LQKENI. The CDR3 spells CASSEGLYNSPLHF. CDR3 sequence (DNA): TGTGCCAGCTCAGAGGGACTTTATAATTCACCCCTCCACTTT.

The chain recombines TRBV29-1 with TRBJ1-4, with a possible D match to TRBD1 (5 bases). Deletions cut 0 bases from V and 8 bases from J, with 22 bases between. CDR3 size: 17 residues. CDR1 is SQVTM and CDR2 is ANQGSEA in the germline V gene. The CDR3 region is CSVEEEWGSGEREKLFF. CDR3 DNA sequence: TGCAGCGTTGAAGAGGAATGGGGGTCGGGGGAAAGGGAAAAACTGTTTTTT.

The chain combines TRBV4-1 with TRBJ1-2; no clear D. This CDR3 is built from 14 residues. Deletions cut 3 bases from V and 3 bases from J, with 11 bases between. Germline V lookup: CDR1 MGHRA, CDR2 YSYEKL. CDR3 DNA sequence: TGCGCCAGCAGCCATCAGTGGGGAGACTATGGCTACACCTTC. The encoded protein is CASSHQWGDYGYTF.

This clonotype occurred a few times. This chain connects TRBV7-7 to TRBJ1-1; no clear D gene. Germline V gene sequence: CDR1 SSHAT, CDR2 FNYEAQ (reference sequence). V lost 5 bases and J 4 bases, leaving 20 bases between the germline ends. This CDR3 is 16 amino acids long. This chain's CDR3 is CASSPGVIKAGTEAFF. DNA for the CDR3: TGTGCCAGCAGCCCCGGGGTGATCAAGGCCGGCACTGAAGCTTTCTTT. Full variable domain (rest looked up from reference TRBV7-7 and TRBJ1-1): GAGVSQSPRYKVTKRGQDVTLRCDPISSHATLYWYQQALGQGPEFLTYFNYEAQPDKSGLPSDRFSAERPEGSISTLTIQRTEQRDSAMYRCASSPGVIKAGTEAFFGQGTRLTVV.

This clonotype has a handful of counts. This chain uses TRBV4-1 with TRBJ2-3; 12 bases fit TRBD2. V shed 6 bases and J 0 bases; nucleotides not matched to a gene: 10. The CDR3 consists of 18 residues. Germline V gene lookup returns CDR1 MGHRA and CDR2 YSYEKL. CDR3 sequence: CASRRGLAGSTSTDTQYF. CDR3 coding DNA: TGCGCCAGCAGACGCGGACTAGCGGGATCCACTAGCACAGATACGCAGTATTTT.

This clonotype was seen a handful of times. V gene TRBV20-1 combines with J gene TRBJ2-1, with 12 bases matching TRBD2. The CDR3 consists of 15 residues. J gave up 9 bases and V 0 bases, and 6 bases lay outside the gene matches. The germline V gene encodes CDR1 DFQATT and CDR2 SNEGSKA (reference sequence). CDR3 sequence (DNA): TGCAGTGCTAGAGATACTAGCGGGAGGTGGGGTGAGCAGTTCTTC. It specifies CSARDTSGRWGEQFF.

The sample holds a few counts of this clonotype. The rearrangement links TRBV14 to TRBJ2-7; 9 bases align to TRBD1. CDR3 length equals 15 residues. The germline V gene has CDR1 SGHDN and CDR2 FVKESK. V shed 3 bases, J shed 0 bases, and the junction held 3 bases outside the gene matches. In DNA, the CDR3 is TGTGCCAGCAGCCACCGACAGGGGGGCTCCTACGAGCAGTACTTC. This sequence encodes CASSHRQGGSYEQYF.

This clonotype was detected a few times. This chain joins TRBV2 and TRBJ1-2; no definite D call. V lost 6 bases to trimming and J lost 4 bases, with 12 bases between them. The germline V gene encodes CDR1 SNHLY and CDR2 FYNNEI. The CDR3 extends over 13 amino acids. The CDR3 region is CASSGSLSYGYTF. Here the CDR3 DNA reads TGTGCCAGCAGCGGCAGTCTTTCCTATGGCTACACCTTC.

The table lists this clonotype with a few counts. V is TRBV3-1 and J is TRBJ1-1; D is perhaps TRBD1 (6 bases). Deletions cut 4 bases from V and 1 base from J, with 10 bases between. Germline CDR1 LGHDT, CDR2 YNNKEL (reference sequence). The length of the CDR3 is 14 residues. CDR3 nucleotides: TGTGCCAGCAGCCTCACAGGGAAGAACACTGAAGCTTTCTTT. This encodes CASSLTGKNTEAFF.

This clonotype came up many times. This rearrangement joins TRBV2 to TRBJ2-7; weak D call: TRBD2 (5 bases). This CDR3 is built from 15 residues. Germline loops: CDR1 SNHLY, CDR2 FYNNEI. V lost 5 bases and J lost 0, with 14 bases in between. Written as DNA, the CDR3 is TGTGCCAGCAGTTATCGGGGTCGAAGCTCCTACGAGCAGTACTTC. This gives the protein CASSYRGRSSYEQYF.

This clonotype was picked up a small number of times. The chain recombines TRBV5-1 with TRBJ2-1; 12 bases line up with TRBD2. J was trimmed by 5 bases and V by 2 bases; bases with no gene match: 8. This CDR3 contains 17 residues. CDR1 and CDR2 from the germline V gene are SGHRS and YFSETQ. CDR3 DNA sequence: TGCGCCAGCAGCTTACATGCTCGGACTAGCGGGGACAATGAGCAGTTCTTC. Its translation: CASSLHARTSGDNEQFF.

This clonotype was seen more than once but under ten times. J is TRBJ2-7 and V is TRBV27; D is perhaps TRBD2 (5 bases). The CDR3 runs 15 residues. The germline V gene has CDR1 MNHEY and CDR2 SMNVEV (reference sequence). The germline V and J ends were trimmed by 3 bases and 7 bases, with 19 bases remaining between them. CDR3 in amino acids: CASSFVTTPGGEQYF. The CDR3 bases are TGTGCCAGCAGTTTCGTAACCACCCCTGGAGGTGAGCAGTACTTC.

The chain combines TRBV6-1 with TRBJ2-4; 9 nucleotides align to TRBD2. The V and J ends lost 1 base and 7 bases, in that order; junction bases with no gene match: 5. Germline V lookup: CDR1 MNHNS, CDR2 SASEGT. The CDR3 consists of 15 residues. CDR3 loop: CASSEEGLAGNIQYF. CDR3 DNA: TGTGCCAGCAGTGAAGAGGGGCTAGCGGGGAACATTCAGTACTTC.

This clonotype has a handful of counts. This sequence joins TRBV29-1 and TRBJ1-5; D is ambiguous. V lost 4 bases and J lost 4, with 14 bases in between. Germline CDR1 SQVTM, CDR2 ANQGSEA. This CDR3 comprises 14 residues. CDR3 coding DNA: TGCAGCGTTGCTTCGGAGGCGGGTAATCAGCCCCAGCATTTT. Translated: CSVASEAGNQPQHF.

This clonotype was found a few times. The chain uses TRBV7-9 and TRBJ2-6; no firm D call. The CDR3 covers 16 residues. Germline CDR1 and CDR2: SEHNR and FQNEAQ (reference sequence). V was trimmed by 0 bases and J by 0 bases, leaving 6 bases between them. The CDR3 here is CASSLASVSGANVLTF. The CDR3 region has the DNA TGTGCCAGCAGCTTAGCTTCCGTCTCTGGGGCCAACGTCCTGACTTTC.

The genes are TRBV30 and TRBJ1-1; no definite D call. V dropped 7 bases and J dropped 4 bases, with 19 bases sitting between them. The CDR3 is 14 amino acids. CDR1 is GTSNPN and CDR2 is SVGIG in the germline V gene (reference sequence). As DNA, the CDR3 is TGTGCCTTATTCTGGAGGTTCAAGGTCACTGAAGCTTTCTTT. This sequence encodes CALFWRFKVTEAFF.

This clonotype was picked up a small number of times. The chain recombines TRBV27 with TRBJ1-2, with D possibly TRBD1 on 6 matching bases. This CDR3 has 15 residues. The V end lost 5 bases, the J end lost 4 bases, and 17 bases lay between the germline ends. From germline, CDR1 is MNHEY and CDR2 SMNVEV (reference sequence). The CDR3 here is CASSLAGARGYGYTF. Written as DNA, the CDR3 is TGTGCCAGCAGTCTGGCAGGGGCGCGTGGCTATGGCTACACCTTC.

This clonotype was seen more than once but under ten times. This chain links TRBV2 with TRBJ2-1, with D possibly being TRBD2 (6 bases). CDR1 and CDR2 (germline): SNHLY, FYNNEI. This CDR3 has 16 residues. Between the trimmed V and J ends, which lost 6 bases and 0 bases, there was a span of 15 bases. The CDR3, as DNA: TGTGCCAGCAGCGGACTACAGCCCAGCTCCTACAATGAGCAGTTCTTC. This codes for CASSGLQPSSYNEQFF.

This chain links TRBV5-1 with TRBJ2-1; D is ambiguous. This CDR3 spans 14 amino acids. Trimming stripped 0 bases from V and 3 bases from J, with 7 bases between. Germline V CDR1 and CDR2: SGHRS, YFSETQ. CDR3 region: CASSLGEFYNEQFF. The CDR3 coding sequence is TGCGCCAGCAGCTTGGGAGAATTCTACAATGAGCAGTTCTTC.

The CDR3 protein is CASSPYGLPTF. The CDR3 DNA sequence: TGTGCCAGCAGCCCGTACGGCCTCCCCACCTTC. The gene calls are TRBV7-9 and TRBJ1-2; no clear D. Trimming took off 5 bases at V and 13 bases at J, with 14 bases between the two ends. CDR1 SEHNR and CDR2 FQNEAQ come from the germline V gene (reference sequence). There are 11 residues in the CDR3.

The chain uses TRBV2 and TRBJ2-3; no reliable D call. The germline V gene has CDR1 SNHLY and CDR2 FYNNEI. Trimming cost V 6 bases and J 4 bases, with 5 bases left between them. CDR3 size: 11 residues. The CDR3 spells CASRTADTQYF. The CDR3 coding sequence is TGTGCCAGCAGAACGGCAGATACGCAGTATTTT.

The CDR3 reads CASSLEGSYSNQPQHF. CDR3 in DNA: TGTGCCAGCAGTCTGGAGGGATCTTATAGCAATCAGCCCCAGCATTTT. The V and J genes are TRBV12-3 or TRBV12-4 and TRBJ1-5; unclear D gene. V was pared by 5 bases and J by 0 bases, with 14 bases between. The CDR3 runs 16 residues.

At least ten counts were recorded for this clonotype. The chain carries TRBV20-1 and TRBJ2-5, with 9 nucleotides matching TRBD2. CDR1 is DFQATT, CDR2 SNEGSKA, per germline (reference sequence). This CDR3 has 18 amino acids. V was pared by 1 base and J by 5 bases, with 17 bases of the junction left unmatched. The chain's CDR3 is CSARGATGGSLAGETQYF. The CDR3 nucleotides read TGCAGTGCTAGAGGGGCCACCGGGGGAAGCCTAGCGGGGGAGACCCAGTACTTC.

This rearrangement joins TRBV7-9 to TRBJ1-1, with D perhaps matching TRBD1 (6 bases). The CDR3 totals 15 residues. Germline V lookup: CDR1 SEHNR, CDR2 FQNEAQ (reference sequence). The ends were cut back, 5 bases at V and 1 base at J, with 14 bases in the middle. The DNA of the CDR3 is TGTGCCAGCAGCACCCGACAGGTTTCGAACACTGAAGCTTTCTTT. As protein: CASSTRQVSNTEAFF. The full variable domain, its missing parts supplied by reference TRBV7-9 and TRBJ1-1, is DTGVSQNPRHKITKRGQNVTFRCDPISEHNRLYWYRQTLGQGPEFLTYFQNEAQLEKSRLLSDRFSAERPKGSFSTLEIQRTEQGDSAMYLCASSTRQVSNTEAFFGQGTRLTVV.

This clonotype showed up just a few times. The rearrangement joins TRBV6-5 to TRBJ2-1; D gene uncertain. Trimming cost V 0 bases and J 6 bases, with 6 bases left between them. Per the germline V gene, CDR1 is MNHEY and CDR2 is SVGAGI. The CDR3 sequence is 13 residues long. The CDR3 sequence: CASSYSTSNEQFF. CDR3 coding DNA: TGTGCCAGCAGTTACTCGACCAGCAATGAGCAGTTCTTC.